A selection of T cell receptor beta chains follows, all from one sample in a study of T cells after yellow fever vaccination. TCRdb re-derived calls from the 5' RACE reads in MiXCR, one entry per CDR3 protein. The sample consists of around 400,000 distinct CDR3 sequences, around 10% of them appearing once. This specimen was PBMCs, taken on the day of the first yellow fever vaccination. The source is a man between 18 and 29 years old who received the YFV17D yellow fever vaccine. CDR3s include the opening cysteine and the closing phenylalanine or tryptophan. The D gene is left open where the match is weak. Not all rows give a size; the values are once, few, many and, for expanded clones, a class.

v_call,clone_size,j_call,d_call,cdr3_aa,cdr3_nt
TRBV7-9,-,TRBJ2-5,-,CASSPGAQETQYF,TGTGCCAGCAGCCCGGGGGCCCAAGAGACCCAGTACTTC
TRBV6-5,few,TRBJ1-1,TRBD1,CASSYSMTGDTEAFF,TGTGCCAGCAGTTACTCGATGACAGGGGATACTGAAGCTTTCTTT
TRBV4-3,-,TRBJ1-6,-,CASSQGDWSGSPLHF,TGCGCCAGCAGCCAAGGGGACTGGAGCGGTTCACCCCTCCACTTT
TRBV6-2/TRBV6-3,-,TRBJ2-4,-,CASSYRQGTLAKNIQYF,TGTGCCAGCAGTTACCGGCAGGGAACCCTAGCCAAAAACATTCAGTACTTC
TRBV20-1,-,TRBJ2-1,-,CSASDPRQGSYNEQFF,TGCAGTGCTAGTGACCCACGTCAAGGGTCCTACAATGAGCAGTTCTTC
TRBV15,-,TRBJ1-1,-,CATSKAPTGSSEAFF,TGTGCCACCAGCAAAGCTCCGACAGGTTCCTCTGAAGCTTTCTTT
TRBV6-4,many,TRBJ2-2,-,CASSDSRMSGELFF,TGTGCCAGCAGTGACTCGAGAATGTCCGGGGAGCTGTTTTTT
TRBV12-3/TRBV12-4,many,TRBJ1-1,-,CASSLSEVNTEAFF,TGTGCCAGCAGTTTATCGGAAGTGAACACTGAAGCTTTCTTT
TRBV15,many,TRBJ2-1,TRBD2,CATSTSGVYNEQFF,TGTGCCACCAGCACTAGCGGGGTTTACAATGAGCAGTTCTTC
TRBV5-1,many,TRBJ2-1,-,CASSLAGAAGYNEQFF,TGCGCCAGCAGCTTGGCGGGGGCGGCTGGGTACAATGAGCAGTTCTTC
TRBV4-3,few,TRBJ1-6,TRBD1,CASSQRLLSRQGDSPLHF,TGCGCCAGCAGCCAGAGACTACTCTCTAGACAGGGAGATTCACCCCTCCACTTT
TRBV7-9,few,TRBJ2-3,-,CASSSVTDTQYF,TGTGCCAGCAGCTCCGTGACAGATACGCAGTATTTT
TRBV7-2,few,TRBJ1-5,TRBD1,CASSFDRGQGQPQHF,TGTGCCAGCAGCTTCGACAGGGGGCAAGGTCAGCCCCAGCATTTT
TRBV15,-,TRBJ2-3,-,CATSGTGTTSGTTRDTQYF,TGTGCCACCAGCGGAACCGGGACTACCTCGGGGACAACACGGGATACGCAGTATTTT
TRBV5-1,-,TRBJ2-2,-,CASSSQGSPGELFF,TGCGCCAGCAGCTCACAGGGAAGTCCCGGGGAGCTGTTTTTT
TRBV14,-,TRBJ2-1,TRBD2,CASSQAGGGEQFF,TGTGCCAGCAGCCAGGCGGGGGGCGGGGAGCAGTTCTTC
TRBV7-2,many,TRBJ2-3,-,CASSLDGTLDTQYF,TGTGCCAGCAGTCTGGACGGGACCCTTGATACGCAGTATTTT
TRBV7-2,many,TRBJ1-1,TRBD1,CASSLAFLRGRDSTEAFF,TGTGCCAGCAGCTTAGCGTTCCTCAGGGGGCGCGACTCCACTGAAGCTTTCTTT
TRBV13,few,TRBJ2-1,-,CASSFPRGGAYNEQFF,TGTGCCAGCAGCTTCCCGAGAGGGGGAGCCTACAATGAGCAGTTCTTC
TRBV19,-,TRBJ2-5,-,CASSIIGQETQYF,TGTGCCAGTAGTATTATTGGCCAAGAGACCCAGTACTTC
TRBV4-3,few,TRBJ2-1,-,CASSQGARTLPGNEQFF,TGCGCCAGCAGCCAAGGAGCGAGGACGTTACCCGGGAATGAGCAGTTCTTC
TRBV7-9,-,TRBJ1-5,-,CASSLGGARSNQPQHF,TGTGCCAGCAGCTTAGGGGGGGCGCGAAGCAATCAGCCCCAGCATTTT
TRBV11-2,few,TRBJ1-2,-,CASSSGGGGYGYTF,TGTGCCAGCAGCTCCGGGGGGGGCGGCTATGGCTACACCTTC
TRBV20-1,few,TRBJ1-1,-,CSARDIGTIGAFF,TGCAGTGCTAGAGATATCGGGACAATAGGAGCTTTCTTT
TRBV28,-,TRBJ1-1,-,CASSLTQVNTEAFF,TGTGCCAGCAGTTTAACCCAGGTGAACACTGAAGCTTTCTTT
TRBV19,few,TRBJ2-5,TRBD2,CASSMTSGIETQYF,TGTGCCAGTAGTATGACTAGCGGTATTGAGACCCAGTACTTC
TRBV7-2,-,TRBJ1-1,-,CASSQEGMNTEAFF,TGTGCCAGCAGCCAAGAGGGTATGAACACTGAAGCTTTCTTT
TRBV6-2/TRBV6-3,few,TRBJ2-1,TRBD2,CASSDPTSGSVKPFF,TGTGCCAGCAGTGACCCGACTAGCGGGTCGGTTAAGCCGTTCTTC
TRBV30,-,TRBJ2-6,-,CACSGSGANVLTF,TGTGCCTGTTCAGGCTCTGGGGCCAACGTCCTGACTTTC
TRBV5-1,-,TRBJ2-3,-,CASSLSTNDGTDTQYF,TGCGCCAGCAGCTTGAGTACTAACGACGGCACAGATACGCAGTATTTT
TRBV5-1,-,TRBJ1-1,-,CASSLRGAENTEAFF,TGCGCCAGCAGCCTCCGGGGGGCTGAGAACACTGAAGCTTTCTTT
TRBV10-3,-,TRBJ1-3,TRBD1,CAISGTGRLENTIYF,TGTGCCATCAGCGGGACAGGGAGACTTGAAAACACCATATATTTT
TRBV20-1,-,TRBJ2-1,-,CSASRGTYNEQFF,TGCAGTGCTAGTCGGGGAACCTACAATGAGCAGTTCTTC
TRBV7-2,-,TRBJ1-1,-,CASSLFSGTLNTEAFF,TGTGCCAGCAGCTTATTTTCAGGGACACTGAACACTGAAGCTTTCTTT
TRBV5-1,few,TRBJ2-3,TRBD2,CASGASGGNTDTQYF,TGCGCCAGCGGGGCTAGCGGGGGGAACACAGATACGCAGTATTTT
TRBV20-1,-,TRBJ2-2,TRBD1,CCARVPGTGATGELFF,TGCTGTGCTAGAGTTCCCGGGACAGGAGCGACCGGGGAGCTGTTTTTT
TRBV5-8,-,TRBJ2-5,-,CASSPPAGEEETQYF,TGTGCCAGCAGCCCACCGGCCGGGGAAGAAGAGACCCAGTACTTC
TRBV5-8,-,TRBJ1-5,-,CASKYEGLGQPQHF,TGTGCCAGCAAATACGAGGGGTTAGGTCAGCCCCAGCATTTT
TRBV5-1,-,TRBJ2-5,-,CASSLGSGETQYF,TGCGCCAGCAGCTTGGGGTCTGGGGAGACCCAGTACTTC
TRBV5-1,few,TRBJ1-1,-,CASSYTSPGGTEAFF,TGCGCCAGCAGCTACACCAGCCCCGGGGGCACTGAAGCTTTCTTT
TRBV20-1,few,TRBJ1-3,-,CSADSGNTIYF,TGCAGTGCCGACTCTGGAAACACCATATATTTT
TRBV5-1,many,TRBJ2-1,TRBD1,CASRTATGERNEQFF,TGCGCCAGCAGAACCGCGACAGGGGAAAGGAATGAGCAGTTCTTC
TRBV5-1,-,TRBJ2-3,TRBD1,CASSLGIRSGTADTQYF,TGCGCCAGCAGCCTCGGGATACGTTCCGGGACAGCAGATACGCAGTATTTT
TRBV11-3,many,TRBJ2-2,-,CASSLAVTGELFF,TGTGCCAGCAGCTTAGCGGTCACCGGGGAGCTGTTTTTT
TRBV7-2,-,TRBJ2-1,TRBD2,CASSLILAGGSYNEQFF,TGTGCCAGCAGCTTAATACTAGCGGGAGGTAGTTACAATGAGCAGTTCTTC
TRBV19,few,TRBJ2-1,-,CASSMRVVVNEQFF,TGTGCCAGTAGTATGAGGGTCGTGGTCAATGAGCAGTTCTTC
TRBV6-2/TRBV6-3,-,TRBJ2-5,-,CASRQKTAGTPQETQYF,TGTGCCAGCAGACAAAAAACGGCCGGGACGCCTCAAGAGACCCAGTACTTC
TRBV6-5,-,TRBJ2-1,-,CASSYNRQNEQFF,TGTGCCAGCAGTTACAACAGGCAAAATGAGCAGTTCTTC
TRBV4-1,few,TRBJ2-2,-,CASSQELSSRMFTGELFF,TGCGCCAGCAGCCAAGAACTTTCTAGCCGGATGTTCACCGGGGAGCTGTTTTTT
TRBV6-2/TRBV6-3,few,TRBJ2-1,-,CASGSVVWNEQFF,TGTGCCAGCGGGTCGGTAGTTTGGAATGAGCAGTTCTTC
TRBV12-3/TRBV12-4,few,TRBJ1-1,TRBD1,CASSTGGFTEAFF,TGTGCCAGCAGTACAGGGGGCTTCACTGAAGCTTTCTTT
TRBV12-5,-,TRBJ1-2,-,CASGLNSNVNLRYGYTF,TGTGCTAGTGGTTTGAATTCCAATGTGAATCTCCGATATGGCTACACCTTC
TRBV5-1,few,TRBJ2-1,TRBD1,CASSAETGGFVRQFF,TGCGCCAGCAGCGCTGAGACAGGGGGGTTTGTTCGGCAGTTCTTC
TRBV21-1,few,TRBJ1-6,-,CASSSLRTGDSPLHF,TGTGCCAGCAGCTCACTTAGGACAGGGGATTCACCCCTCCACTTT
TRBV15,-,TRBJ1-4,-,CATSRAGQGEKLFF,TGTGCCACCAGCAGAGCGGGGCAGGGTGAAAAACTGTTTTTT
TRBV9,few,TRBJ1-6,TRBD1,CASSSHGDRERSPLHF,TGTGCCAGCAGCTCCCACGGGGACAGGGAGCGATCACCCCTCCACTTT